Each of the 28 T cell receptor beta chains below was sequenced from the same sample in a study of blood T cell repertoires in COVID-19. Using immunoSEQ multiplex PCR, the repertoire was profiled, and TCRdb retains in-frame clones only, with some absent. The table has 350,000 or so clones, 80% to 90% seen once. The material sequenced was PBMCs or T cells enriched from blood (not recorded which). The receptor set was obtained from a woman between 40 and 50 years old with acute COVID-19.

The rearrangement uses TRBV5-1 and TRBJ2-2; no firm D call. CDR3 length: 16 residues. Looked up from germline, CDR1 is SGHRS and CDR2 is YFSETQ. Trimming left V 2 bases short and J 3 bases short, with 14 bases between. This CDR3 reads CASSFEARRDTGELFF. The DNA for the CDR3 is TGCGCCAGCAGCTTCGAGGCTAGACGGGACACCGGGGAGCTGTTTTTT.

The chain has TRBV11-2 and TRBJ2-3; possible D gene TRBD2, 5 bases. The ends were cut back, 1 base at V and 0 bases at J, with 14 bases in the middle. Germline CDR1 SGHAT, CDR2 FQNNGV. This CDR3 contains 17 residues. The DNA for the CDR3 is TGTGCCAGCAGCTTAGGGGCTAGCACCCCTAGCACAGATACGCAGTATTTT. This codes for CASSLGASTPSTDTQYF. Full variable domain (outside the CDR3, taken from reference TRBV11-2 and TRBJ2-3): EAGVAQSPRYKIIEKRQSVAFWCNPISGHATLYWYQQILGQGPKLLIQFQNNGVVDDSQLPKDRFSAERLKGVDSTLKIQPAKLEDSAVYLCASSLGASTPSTDTQYFGPGTRLTVL.

The chain is built from TRBV2 and TRBJ2-5; 8 bases are a match to TRBD1. The CDR3 is 15 amino acids. The germline V gene has CDR1 SNHLY and CDR2 FYNNEI. The J segment lost 5 bases and the V segment lost 3 bases, leaving 8 bases of the junction unmatched. This CDR3 reads CASSDQGTGPETQYF. The CDR3 coding sequence is TGTGCCAGCAGTGATCAGGGGACAGGTCCGGAGACCCAGTACTTC. Full variable domain (outside the CDR3, taken from reference TRBV2 and TRBJ2-5): EPEVTQTPSHQVTQMGQEVILRCVPISNHLYFYWYRQILGQKVEFLVSFYNNEISEKSEIFDDQFSVERPDGSNFTLKIRSTKLEDSAMYFCASSDQGTGPETQYFGPGTRLLVL.

J is TRBJ2-2 and V is TRBV19; D unclear. Germline V CDR1 and CDR2: LNHDA, SQIVND (reference sequence). This CDR3 is built from 14 residues. The V gene lost 7 bases and the J gene lost 1 base, with 10 bases spanning the gap. For the CDR3, the DNA is TGTGCCAGTAATCGGCAGGTGAACACCGGGGAGCTGTTTTTT. Encoded protein: CASNRQVNTGELFF.

The V and J genes are TRBV19 and TRBJ2-5; D perhaps matches TRBD2 (6 bases). The CDR3 sequence is 14 residues long. Trimming removed 4 bases at V and 6 bases at J, with 15 bases between. Per germline, CDR1 LNHDA and CDR2 SQIVND (reference sequence). CDR3: CASSRGETRQTQYF. DNA of the CDR3: TGTGCCAGTAGTAGGGGTGAGACTAGACAGACCCAGTACTTC.

The CDR3 DNA follows: TGTGCCAGCAGCTTAGAAGGGGGTAGCAATCAGCCCCAGCATTTT. Residues: CASSLEGGSNQPQHF. The genes are TRBV7-6 and TRBJ1-5; tentatively, D is TRBD1 (6 bases). CDR3 length: 15 residues. The V end was cut by 1 base, the J end by 0 bases, with 7 bases between. CDR1 SGHVS and CDR2 FNYEAQ come from the germline V gene. Full variable domain (outside the CDR3, taken from reference TRBV7-6 and TRBJ1-5): GAGVSQSPRYKVTKRGQDVALRCDPISGHVSLYWYRQALGQGPEFLTYFNYEAQQDKSGLPNDRFSAERPEGSISTLTIQRTEQRDSAMYRCASSLEGGSNQPQHFGDGTRLSIL.

V is TRBV7-8 and J is TRBJ2-7; D gene unclear. The germline V gene has CDR1 SGHVS and CDR2 FQNEAQ. V was pared by 1 base and J by 1 base, with 11 bases between. The CDR3 is made up of 15 amino acids. The CDR3 is CASSLDETLSYEQYF. CDR3 DNA sequence: TGTGCCAGCAGCTTAGATGAGACTTTGTCCTACGAGCAGTACTTC.

This clone turned up a few times. The rearrangement links TRBV6-1 to TRBJ1-5, with D uncertain. The CDR3 has 14 amino acids. Trimming removed 1 base at V and 3 bases at J, with 7 bases between. The germline CDR1 and CDR2 sequences are MNHNS and SASEGT. CDR3 in amino acids: CASSEGSFNQPQHF. In DNA form, the CDR3 reads TGTGCCAGCAGTGAAGGGAGTTTCAATCAGCCCCAGCATTTT.

The chain recombines TRBV3-1 (or the pseudogene TRBV3-2) with TRBJ2-5, with D tentatively TRBD1 (6 bases). Germline values: CDR1 LGHDT, CDR2 YNNKEL (reference sequence). Trimming stripped 0 bases from V and 5 bases from J, with 13 bases between. The CDR3 is 15 amino acids. CDR3 nucleotides: TGTGCCAGCAGCCAAGATTGGAACAGGGAGGAGACCCAGTACTTC. Translation: CASSQDWNREETQYF.

In DNA, the CDR3 is TGTGCCAGCAGCCTCACACAGGGGCCATTGCCCATATATTTT. Its translation: CASSLTQGPLPIYF. V usage is TRBV3-1 (or the pseudogene TRBV3-2) and J usage is TRBJ1-3; 7 bases fit TRBD1. Germline trimming cut 4 bases from V and 11 bases from J; bases unmatched to any gene: 11. This CDR3 contains 14 residues. In germline, CDR1 is LGHDT, CDR2 YNNKEL (reference sequence).

CDR3 in DNA: TGTGCCAGCAGCGTCAGACAGGGTCAGGTCCCCGGGGAGCTGTTTTTT. It yields the protein CASSVRQGQVPGELFF. The chain couples TRBV9 to TRBJ2-2; 7 bases fit TRBD1. V shed 2 bases, J shed 6 bases, and the junction held 10 bases outside the gene matches. The CDR3 covers 16 residues. The germline gives CDR1 SGDLS, CDR2 YYNGEE.

V gene TRBV18 combines with J gene TRBJ2-2; TRBD2 matches at 7 bases. From germline, CDR1 is KGHSH and CDR2 LQKENI. Losses at the gene ends were 4 bases for V and 4 bases for J; bases not matched to a gene: 6. This CDR3 is 15 amino acids long. This chain's CDR3 is CASSQRDGPTGELFF. Written as DNA, the CDR3 is TGTGCCAGCTCACAGCGGGACGGACCCACCGGGGAGCTGTTTTTT.

In this sample, this clone turned up once. The chain is built from TRBV12-3 or TRBV12-4 and TRBJ2-7; 7 bases agree with TRBD1. The CDR3 covers 13 residues. J was trimmed by 0 bases and V by 10 bases; bases with no gene match: 6. CDR3 protein: CATQGQSSYEQYF. CDR3 nucleotides: TGTGCCACCCAGGGACAGTCCTCCTACGAGCAGTACTTC.

This clone was detected a few times. Different DNA sequences within this sample yield the same CDR3. The chain joins TRBV19 to TRBJ1-1; possible D gene TRBD1, 6 bases. Germline V gene lookup returns CDR1 LNHDA and CDR2 SQIVND (reference sequence). The CDR3 spans 14 residues. V was pared by 2 bases and J by 4 bases, with 11 bases between. In DNA form, the CDR3 reads TGTGCCAGTAGTATAAAGGGAGGGGGCACTGAAGCTTTCTTT. It is translated as CASSIKGGGTEAFF.

J is TRBJ2-5 and V is TRBV5-8, with 15 bases lining up with TRBD2. The CDR3 runs to 17 residues. CDR1 and CDR2 (germline): SGHTS, YDEGEE. The V gene end was trimmed by 0 bases and the J gene end by 5 bases; junction bases not matched to a gene: 5. CDR3 in amino acids: CASSLGTSGRVSETQYF. The DNA for the CDR3 is TGTGCCAGCAGCTTGGGGACTAGCGGGAGGGTGTCGGAGACCCAGTACTTC.

The chain carries TRBV10-3 and TRBJ1-1, with TRBD1 as a possible D gene (6 bases). Trimming took 1 base from V and 7 from J, leaving 16 bases between them. The CDR3 covers 15 residues. Germline V gene data show CDR1 as ENHRY and CDR2 as SYGVKD. The CDR3 loop reads CAISEFVQGGGEAFF. The DNA for the CDR3 is TGTGCCATCAGTGAGTTCGTACAGGGTGGCGGTGAAGCTTTCTTT.

The chain couples TRBV21-1 to TRBJ2-1; whether TRBD2, the table's D call, matches the DNA was not checked. TRBV21-1 is classified as a pseudogene. The CDR3 contains 17 residues. The CDR3 here is CASSTGLAGGGFHEQFF. CDR3 DNA sequence: TGTGCCAGCAGCACTGGACTAGCGGGAGGTGGGTTTCATGAGCAGTTCTTC.

The chain carries TRBV5-5 and TRBJ1-2; tentatively, D is TRBD1 (5 bases). Germline CDR1 and CDR2: SGHKS and YYEKEE (reference sequence). This CDR3 region has 15 residues. V was trimmed by 1 base and J by 0 bases, leaving 10 bases between them. For the CDR3, the DNA is TGTGCCAGCAGCTTGAGGCCACAGGCTAACTATGGCTACACCTTC. Amino acids: CASSLRPQANYGYTF. Looking up the rest from reference TRBV5-5 and TRBJ1-2 gives the full variable domain: DAGVTQSPTHLIKTRGQQVTLRCSPISGHKSVSWYQQVLGQGPQFIFQYYEKEERGRGNFPDRFSARQFPNYSSELNVNALLLGDSALYLCASSLRPQANYGYTFGSGTRLTVV.

The chain has TRBV5-8 and TRBJ2-5, with unresolved D. The germline gives CDR1 SGHTS, CDR2 YDEGEE. This CDR3 has 14 residues. V was pared by 0 bases and J by 7 bases, with 13 bases between. The CDR3 region has the DNA TGTGCCAGCAGCTTGGAACCAATATTCGGGACCCAGTACTTC. Translated, it gives CASSLEPIFGTQYF.

In its sample, this clone was seen once. The genes are TRBV5-8 and TRBJ2-6; D is undetermined. V was clipped by 2 bases and J by 0 bases, with 15 bases between them. There are 18 residues in the CDR3. Germline values: CDR1 SGHTS, CDR2 YDEGEE. CDR3 nucleotide sequence: TGTGCCAGCAGCTTTGATTACTCCCCCGGCTCTGGGGCCAACGTCCTGACTTTC. Its translation is CASSFDYSPGSGANVLTF.

V and J are TRBV19 and TRBJ1-6; 7 bases match TRBD1. Germline CDR1 and CDR2: LNHDA and SQIVND (reference sequence). The length of the CDR3 is 18 residues. The V segment lost 7 bases and the J segment 3 bases; nucleotides outside the gene matches: 15. CDR3 nucleotide sequence: TGTGCCAGTACCCGGGGGACAGTAGCCAGCCTCTATAATTCACCCCTCCACTTT. Protein: CASTRGTVASLYNSPLHF. The full variable domain, rest sourced from reference TRBV19 and TRBJ1-6, is DGGITQSPKYLFRKEGQNVTLSCEQNLNHDAMYWYRQDPGQGLRLIYYSQIVNDFQKGDIAEGYSVSREKKESFPLTVTSAQKNPTAFYLCASTRGTVASLYNSPLHFGNGTRLTVT.

This clone was observed a handful of times. The gene calls are TRBV18 and TRBJ1-4, with 7 positions matching TRBD1. The CDR3 covers 15 residues. Trimming cost V 5 bases and J 6 bases; bases outside gene matches: 9. Germline V gives CDR1 KGHSH, CDR2 LQKENI. DNA for the CDR3: TGTGCCAGCTCAGAATCCGGGACAGCCGATGAAAAACTGTTTTTT. Residues: CASSESGTADEKLFF.

The V gene is TRBV27, the J gene TRBJ1-5, with D hard to call. Looked up from germline, CDR1 is MNHEY and CDR2 is SMNVEV (reference sequence). V was cut by 11 bases and J by 5 bases, with 19 bases left in between. The CDR3 runs 14 residues. The CDR3 loop is CARSFIQTDQPQHF. DNA for the CDR3: TGTGCCCGCTCGTTTATACAGACCGATCAGCCCCAGCATTTT.

The gene calls are TRBV3-1 (or the pseudogene TRBV3-2) and TRBJ2-7; D possibly corresponds to TRBD1 (6 bases). The CDR3 is 12 amino acids. V was shortened by 7 bases and J by 4 bases, with 11 bases between the two germline ends. Germline-derived CDR1 and CDR2 are LGHDT and YNNKEL (reference sequence). The DNA for the CDR3 is TGTGCCAGCAACCTGGACAGTTACGAGCAGTACTTC. Protein: CASNLDSYEQYF.

The gene calls are TRBV5-1 and TRBJ2-7, with D possibly matching TRBD1 (5 bases). This CDR3 spans 14 amino acids. V was pared by 4 bases and J by 1 base, with 12 bases between. Germline lookup yields CDR1 SGHRS and CDR2 YFSETQ. DNA for the CDR3: TGCGCCAGCAGCCGAACCGACAGTTCCTACGAGCAGTACTTC. Protein: CASSRTDSSYEQYF. Full variable domain (missing parts from reference TRBV5-1 and TRBJ2-7): KAGVTQTPRYLIKTRGQQVTLSCSPISGHRSVSWYQQTPGQGLQFLFEYFSETQRNKGNFPGRFSGRQFSNSRSEMNVSTLELGDSALYLCASSRTDSSYEQYFGPGTRLTVT.

CDR3 sequence (DNA): TGTGCCAGCAGCTTCTCCACCGGGGAGCTGTTTTTT. This encodes CASSFSTGELFF. This sequence joins TRBV7-9 and TRBJ2-2, with D hard to call. CDR1 SEHNR and CDR2 FQNEAQ come from the germline V gene (reference sequence). Trimming removed 3 bases at V and 4 bases at J, with 3 bases between. The CDR3 is made up of 12 amino acids.

V is TRBV7-8 and J is TRBJ1-5; 7 bases map to TRBD1. The J segment lost 9 bases and the V segment lost 4 bases, leaving 18 bases of the junction unmatched. There are 17 residues in the CDR3. The V gene's germline CDR1 is SGHVS and CDR2 FQNEAQ. Written as DNA, the CDR3 is TGTGCCAGCAGCTCAACACTGACAGGGCCCCTAGGGAGGCCCCAGCATTTT. The encoded protein is CASSSTLTGPLGRPQHF.

On this clone itself: Other DNA sequences in the same sample also yield this CDR3. This sequence joins TRBV18 and TRBJ2-1; D is uncertain. In germline, CDR1 is KGHSH, CDR2 LQKENI. V was clipped by 0 bases and J by 4 bases, with 7 bases between them. The CDR3 is 14 amino acids. CDR3 sequence (DNA): TGTGCCAGCTCACCACCACCAGATTACAATGAGCAGTTCTTC. This gives the protein CASSPPPDYNEQFF.